This passage covers 32 T cell receptor beta chains from one sample sequenced in a study of OX40 agonist ivuxolimab in advanced cancers. Clones were read by immunoSEQ multiplex PCR, and TCRdb kept only the in-frame ones, dropping some. The sample lists tens of thousands of clones; 85% were seen once. The source was CD4+ or CD8+ T cells sorted from blood, collected in a trial of the OX40 agonist ivuxolimab. These receptors were obtained from an adult with an advanced solid tumor such as melanoma, head and neck, liver or kidney cancer.

This clone has just one count. This chain uses TRBV5-6 with TRBJ2-3; D is perhaps TRBD2 (5 bases). The CDR3 has 12 residues. The V gene lost 0 bases and the J gene lost 10 bases, with 9 bases spanning the gap. Germline V gene data show CDR1 as SGHDT and CDR2 as YYEEEE. This CDR3 reads CASSLAGRAQYF. The CDR3 region has the DNA TGTGCCAGCAGCTTGGCGGGGAGAGCGCAGTATTTT.

The V call is TRBV28, the J call TRBJ1-2; the D gene is possibly TRBD1 (5 bases). There are 13 residues in the CDR3. Germline loops: CDR1 MDHEN, CDR2 SYDVKM. Trimming took off 3 bases at V and 8 bases at J, with 13 bases between the two ends. Here the CDR3 reads CASSLVRAGGYTF. CDR3 nucleotides: TGTGCCAGCAGTTTGGTCAGGGCGGGCGGCTACACCTTC.

The V and J genes are TRBV7-9 and TRBJ2-5, with D possibly called TRBD1 or TRBD2 (5 bases each). The CDR3 covers 13 residues. In germline, CDR1 is SEHNR, CDR2 FQNEAQ (reference sequence). Trimming pared 6 bases from V and 0 bases from J, leaving 8 bases between. The CDR3 protein is CASRGTDQETQYF. DNA of the CDR3: TGTGCCAGCAGGGGGACGGACCAAGAGACCCAGTACTTC.

The chain carries TRBV28 and TRBJ2-2; D unclear. The germline V gene encodes CDR1 MDHEN and CDR2 SYDVKM. The CDR3 is 11 residues long. The ends were cut back, 3 bases at V and 9 bases at J, with 5 bases in the middle. CDR3 sequence (DNA): TGTGCCAGCAGTTTCGACTGGGAGCTGTTTTTT. It specifies CASSFDWELFF.

The chain uses TRBV28 and TRBJ1-1; 10 bases are a match to TRBD1. V trimming: 1 base; J trimming: 5 bases; junction bases outside the gene matches: 13. CDR3 size: 18 residues. Germline lookup yields CDR1 MDHEN and CDR2 SYDVKM. The DNA of the CDR3 is TGTGCCAGCAGTTTATCCTACGGACAGGGGGTCGTACGGACTGAAGCTTTCTTT. It yields the protein CASSLSYGQGVVRTEAFF. The entire variable domain, with the rest obtained from reference TRBV28 and TRBJ1-1, is as follows: DVKVTQSSRYLVKRTGEKVFLECVQDMDHENMFWYRQDPGLGLRLIYFSYDVKMKEKGDIPEGYSVSREKKERFSLILESASTNQTSMYLCASSLSYGQGVVRTEAFFGQGTRLTVV.

This clone was seen more than once but under ten times. This rearrangement joins TRBV2 to TRBJ2-2; D unclear. CDR1 SNHLY and CDR2 FYNNEI come from the germline V gene. The V gene lost 10 bases and the J gene lost 5 bases, with 8 bases spanning the gap. The CDR3 is made up of 11 amino acids. CDR3 DNA: TGTGCCAACCCCGGGACCGGGGAGCTGTTTTTT. This translates into CANPGTGELFF.

V and J are TRBV7-7 and TRBJ1-6; D remains ambiguous. V lost 1 base to trimming and J lost 3 bases, with 10 bases between them. The CDR3 spans 16 residues. Germline V gene sequence: CDR1 SSHAT, CDR2 FNYEAQ (reference sequence). The CDR3 sequence is CASSLVQKNYNSPLHF. The CDR3 DNA sequence: TGTGCCAGCAGCTTAGTCCAGAAGAACTATAATTCACCCCTCCACTTT.

A note on this clone: Within the sample, other DNA sequences also encode this same CDR3. The chain joins TRBV7-6 to TRBJ2-7; D possibly corresponds to TRBD2 (6 bases). V was pared by 3 bases and J by 5 bases, with 11 bases between. CDR1 and CDR2 from the germline V gene are SGHVS and FNYEAQ. The CDR3 totals 13 residues. CDR3 loop: CASSLSWGDEQYF. As DNA, the CDR3 is TGTGCCAGCAGCTTGAGTTGGGGGGACGAGCAGTACTTC.

This rearrangement joins TRBV28 to TRBJ1-1; no definite D call. CDR1 and CDR2 from the germline V gene are MDHEN and SYDVKM. The CDR3 is made up of 14 amino acids. Trimming left V 2 bases short and J 3 bases short, with 10 bases between. CDR3 in DNA: TGTGCCAGCAGTTTAATGCGGTGGGACACTGAAGCTTTCTTT. Protein: CASSLMRWDTEAFF.

The chain is built from TRBV29-1 and TRBJ2-7; D may be TRBD1 (5 bases). The CDR3 loop spans 11 amino acids. V lost 4 bases, J lost 4 bases, and 8 bases lay in between. Germline CDR1 SQVTM, CDR2 ANQGSEA. The DNA for the CDR3 is TGCAGCGTTGCAGACAGATACGAGCAGTACGTC. Protein product: CSVADRYEQYV.

V gene TRBV19 combines with J gene TRBJ1-5; possible D gene TRBD1, 6 bases. This CDR3 is built from 14 residues. The V end lost 5 bases, the J end lost 4 bases, and 12 bases lay between the germline ends. Germline CDR1 LNHDA, CDR2 SQIVND (reference sequence). Here the CDR3 DNA reads TGTGCCAGTAGTCCCCGACAGGAGAATCAGCCCCAGCATTTT. Translated: CASSPRQENQPQHF.

This clone was counted between two and nine times. This chain uses TRBV7-9 with TRBJ2-5; no definite D call. Germline CDR1 and CDR2: SEHNR and FQNEAQ (reference sequence). V was pared by 7 bases and J by 2 bases, with 11 bases between. This CDR3 is 13 amino acids long. For the CDR3, the DNA is TGTGCCAGCATCCAAAGTGGGCAAGAGACCCAGTACTTC. Its translation is CASIQSGQETQYF.

The rearrangement joins TRBV29-1 to TRBJ2-2; D unclear. The CDR3 has 12 residues. Germline CDR1 SQVTM, CDR2 ANQGSEA. V was pared by 7 bases and J by 6 bases, with 12 bases between. The CDR3 is CSGESYAGELFF. The CDR3 DNA reads as TGCAGCGGAGAATCTTATGCCGGGGAGCTGTTTTTT.

The V and J genes are TRBV4-1 and TRBJ2-7; D unclear. Germline CDR1 MGHRA, CDR2 YSYEKL. V was cut by 3 bases and J by 6 bases, with 18 bases left in between. CDR3 size: 15 residues. CDR3 in amino acids: CASSHVLDLIGEQYV. The CDR3 DNA follows: TGCGCCAGCAGCCACGTTCTTGATTTGATCGGCGAGCAGTACGTC.

This chain joins TRBV27 and TRBJ1-5, with 11 bases lining up with TRBD1. The CDR3 sequence is 14 residues long. In germline, CDR1 is MNHEY, CDR2 SMNVEV (reference sequence). V gave up 5 bases and J gave up 11 bases; unmatched junction bases: 8. The CDR3 coding sequence is TGTGCCAGCAGTCCCGGGACAGGGGGGACCTCCCAGCATTTT. Protein: CASSPGTGGTSQHF.

The V gene is TRBV5-4, the J gene TRBJ1-1, with 10 bases lining up with TRBD1. CDR1 is SGHNT, CDR2 YYREEE, per germline (reference sequence). Losses at the gene ends were 3 bases for V and 4 bases for J; bases not matched to a gene: 3. This CDR3 contains 14 residues. CDR3 in amino acids: CASSWTGGGTEAFF. Written as DNA, the CDR3 is TGTGCCAGCAGCTGGACAGGGGGTGGCACTGAAGCTTTCTTT. The full variable domain, with the rest looked up from reference TRBV5-4 and TRBJ1-1, is ETGVTQSPTHLIKTRGQQVTLRCSSQSGHNTVSWYQQALGQGPQFIFQYYREEENGRGNFPPRFSGLQFPNYSSELNVNALELDDSALYLCASSWTGGGTEAFFGQGTRLTVV.

The V and J genes are TRBV28 and TRBJ2-7, with 8 nucleotides matching TRBD1. CDR1 and CDR2 from the germline V gene are MDHEN and SYDVKM. The V and J ends lost 3 bases and 3 bases, in that order; junction bases with no gene match: 7. CDR3 length equals 15 residues. Here the CDR3 DNA reads TGTGCCAGCAGTTTTCAGGACAGGGCACTCTACGAGCAGTACTTC. Its translation: CASSFQDRALYEQYF.

The chain combines TRBV27 with TRBJ1-5; D may be TRBD1 (5 bases). Looked up from germline, CDR1 is MNHEY and CDR2 is SMNVEV (reference sequence). The CDR3 length is 13 residues. V lost 3 bases and J 6 bases, leaving 9 bases between the germline ends. In DNA form, the CDR3 reads TGTGCCAGCAGTTTTGGGGCGGGTCAGCCCCAGCATTTT. Translation: CASSFGAGQPQHF.

This sequence joins TRBV6-1 and TRBJ2-3; D gene uncertain. The germline V and J ends were trimmed by 10 bases and 1 base, with 15 bases remaining between them. CDR1 and CDR2 from the germline V gene are MNHNS and SASEGT. The CDR3 length is 14 residues. As DNA, the CDR3 is TGTGCCACCCCACCCGGCGAGGGCACAGATACGCAGTATTTT. Protein: CATPPGEGTDTQYF.

The CDR3, as DNA: TGTGCCAGCACCTTCGGCTACGAGCAGTACTTC. Protein: CASTFGYEQYF. The chain has TRBV7-2 and TRBJ2-5; D unclear. The J call is uncertain, as TRBJ2-7 better fits the DNA end. The CDR3 extends over 11 amino acids. CDR1 is SGHTA, CDR2 FQGNSA, per germline.

The chain carries TRBV4-1 and TRBJ1-6; D not resolved. This CDR3 spans 11 amino acids. V shed 0 bases and J shed 9 bases, with 0 bases lying between them. CDR1 and CDR2 from the germline V gene are MGHRA and YSYEKL. The CDR3 DNA sequence: TGCGCCAGCAGCCAAGATTCACCCCTCCACTTT. Its protein product is CASSQDSPLHF.

The chain links TRBV6-4 to TRBJ1-5, with D possibly being TRBD1 (5 bases). The CDR3 spans 15 residues. The V end lost 3 bases, the J end lost 2 bases, and 11 bases lay between the germline ends. Germline V CDR1 and CDR2: MRHNA, SNTAGT. The CDR3 sequence: CASSEAGNGNQPQHF. The CDR3 nucleotides are TGTGCCAGCAGTGAGGCAGGGAATGGCAATCAGCCCCAGCATTTT.

The chain joins TRBV6-5 to TRBJ1-2; D is uncertain. CDR3 size: 13 residues. Trimming removed 5 bases from V and 6 bases from J, with 13 bases in between. The V gene's germline CDR1 is MNHEY and CDR2 SVGAGI. The CDR3: CASSPTLSDGYTF. CDR3 DNA: TGTGCCAGCAGTCCGACTTTGAGCGATGGCTACACCTTC.

The chain recombines TRBV9 with TRBJ1-2; TRBD1 aligns across 7 bases. The V segment lost 0 bases and the J segment 4 bases; nucleotides outside the gene matches: 9. From germline, CDR1 is SGDLS and CDR2 YYNGEE. The length of the CDR3 is 16 residues. CDR3 in DNA: TGTGCCAGCAGCGTAGCATGGGGGGACAGCCTCTATGGCTACACCTTC. Translated: CASSVAWGDSLYGYTF. Filled out from reference TRBV9 and TRBJ1-2, the complete variable domain reads DSGVTQTPKHLITATGQRVTLRCSPRSGDLSVYWYQQSLDQGLQFLIQYYNGEERAKGNILERFSAQQFPDLHSELNLSSLELGDSALYFCASSVAWGDSLYGYTFGSGTRLTVV.

V gene TRBV9 combines with J gene TRBJ2-3, with D possibly being TRBD2 (7 bases). This CDR3 spans 16 amino acids. In germline, CDR1 is SGDLS, CDR2 YYNGEE. The V gene lost 3 bases and the J gene lost 4 bases, with 18 bases spanning the gap. The CDR3 sequence: CASSAEGGGQSDTQYF. The CDR3 bases are TGTGCCAGCAGCGCCGAGGGAGGGGGTCAATCAGATACGCAGTATTTT. The whole variable domain, remainder taken from reference TRBV9 and TRBJ2-3, is DSGVTQTPKHLITATGQRVTLRCSPRSGDLSVYWYQQSLDQGLQFLIQYYNGEERAKGNILERFSAQQFPDLHSELNLSSLELGDSALYFCASSAEGGGQSDTQYFGPGTRLTVL.

J is TRBJ2-5 and V is TRBV7-8; TRBD2 might be the D (5 bases). Trimming cost V 5 bases and J 4 bases, with 14 bases left between them. Germline V gives CDR1 SGHVS, CDR2 FQNEAQ. This CDR3 contains 14 residues. CDR3 in amino acids: CASSPTRGIETQYF. CDR3 in DNA: TGTGCCAGCAGCCCCACCCGGGGAATAGAGACCCAGTACTTC.

This chain connects TRBV28 to TRBJ2-3, with 10 bases fitting TRBD2. Losses at the gene ends were 3 bases for V and 4 bases for J; bases not matched to a gene: 13. This CDR3 contains 18 residues. CDR1 is MDHEN, CDR2 SYDVKM, per germline. This chain's CDR3 is CASSLPSQAGGPADTQYF. CDR3 DNA: TGTGCCAGCAGTTTGCCGTCCCAAGCGGGGGGGCCGGCAGATACGCAGTATTTT.

This clone has a single count. The chain links TRBV7-2 to TRBJ1-1; no clear D. V lost 2 bases and J 0 bases, leaving 10 bases between the germline ends. This CDR3 comprises 15 residues. The V gene's germline CDR1 is SGHTA and CDR2 FQGNSA. The CDR3 region is CASSLTIQMNTEAFF. The DNA for the CDR3 is TGTGCCAGCAGCTTAACGATACAGATGAACACTGAAGCTTTCTTT.

The count of this clone is one. CDR3 nucleotides: TGTGCCAGCAGCTTTTGGTCCTCAGGCGGGGAGCTGTTTTTT. Amino acid sequence: CASSFWSSGGELFF. J is TRBJ2-2 and V is TRBV13; no firm D call. Germline CDR1 PRHDT, CDR2 FYEKMQ (reference sequence). Trimming shortened V by 3 bases and J by 7 bases, and 12 bases separated the two germline ends. This CDR3 is built from 14 residues.

The chain joins TRBV28 to TRBJ2-7; D is perhaps TRBD2 (5 bases). Germline V gene data show CDR1 as MDHEN and CDR2 as SYDVKM. The CDR3 sequence is 15 residues long. V lost 6 bases and J 7 bases, leaving 22 bases between the germline ends. The CDR3 is CASSPGMLGMGEQYF. Here the CDR3 DNA reads TGTGCCAGCAGCCCCGGGATGCTGGGGATGGGGGAGCAGTACTTC.

J is TRBJ2-7 and V is TRBV7-2; no definite D call. The ends were cut back, 4 bases at V and 2 bases at J, with 9 bases in the middle. This CDR3 is 13 amino acids long. CDR1 is SGHTA and CDR2 is FQGNSA in the germline V gene. CDR3 sequence reads: CASSSLFAYEQYF. The CDR3, as DNA: TGTGCCAGCAGCTCCCTTTTCGCCTACGAGCAGTACTTC.

V usage is TRBV19 and J usage is TRBJ1-1, with D unresolved. Germline lookup yields CDR1 LNHDA and CDR2 SQIVND (reference sequence). This CDR3 comprises 15 residues. With 2 bases removed from V and 0 bases from J, the gap between germline ends came to 10 bases. CDR3 coding DNA: TGTGCCAGTAGTATATTTGGGAACATGAACACTGAAGCTTTCTTT. Amino acid sequence: CASSIFGNMNTEAFF.